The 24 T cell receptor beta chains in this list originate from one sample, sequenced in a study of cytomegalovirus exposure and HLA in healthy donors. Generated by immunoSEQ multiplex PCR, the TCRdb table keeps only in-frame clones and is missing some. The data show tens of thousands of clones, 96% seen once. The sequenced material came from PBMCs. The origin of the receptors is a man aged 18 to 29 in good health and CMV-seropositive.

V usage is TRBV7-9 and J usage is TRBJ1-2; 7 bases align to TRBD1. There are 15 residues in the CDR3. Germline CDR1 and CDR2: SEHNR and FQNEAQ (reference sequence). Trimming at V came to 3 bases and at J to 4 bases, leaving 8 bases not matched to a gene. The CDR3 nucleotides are TGTGCCAGCAGCTTGCCCAACAGGGGTACCTATGGCTACACCTTC. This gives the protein CASSLPNRGTYGYTF.

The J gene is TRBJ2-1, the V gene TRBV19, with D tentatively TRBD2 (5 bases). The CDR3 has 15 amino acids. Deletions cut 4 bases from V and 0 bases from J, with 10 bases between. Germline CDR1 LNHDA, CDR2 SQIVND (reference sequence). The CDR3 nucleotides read TGTGCCAGTAGTAGAAGCGGTAGCTCCTACAATGAGCAGTTCTTC. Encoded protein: CASSRSGSSYNEQFF.

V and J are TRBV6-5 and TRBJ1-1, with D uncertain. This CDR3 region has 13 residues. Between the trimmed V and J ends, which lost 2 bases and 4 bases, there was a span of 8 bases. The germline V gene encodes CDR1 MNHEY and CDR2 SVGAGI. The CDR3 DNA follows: TGTGCCAGCAGTTACGGTCCTATCACTGAAGCTTTCTTT. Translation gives CASSYGPITEAFF.

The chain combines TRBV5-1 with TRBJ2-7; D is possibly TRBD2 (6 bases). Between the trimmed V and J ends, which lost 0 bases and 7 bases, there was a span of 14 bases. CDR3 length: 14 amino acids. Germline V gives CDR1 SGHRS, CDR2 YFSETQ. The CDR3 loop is CASSLARDAKEQYF. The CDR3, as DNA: TGCGCCAGCAGCTTGGCGCGGGACGCGAAAGAGCAGTACTTC.

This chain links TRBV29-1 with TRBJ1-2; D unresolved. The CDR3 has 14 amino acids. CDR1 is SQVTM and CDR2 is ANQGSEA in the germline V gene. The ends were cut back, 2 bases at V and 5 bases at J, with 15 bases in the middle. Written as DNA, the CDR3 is TGCAGCGTTGAACCCCCCGGGAGTCCTTATGGCTACACCTTC. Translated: CSVEPPGSPYGYTF. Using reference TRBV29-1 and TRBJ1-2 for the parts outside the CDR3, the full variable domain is SAVISQKPSRDICQRGTSLTIQCQVDSQVTMMFWYRQQPGQSLTLIATANQGSEATYESGFVIDKFPISRPNLTFSTLTVSNMSPEDSSIYLCSVEPPGSPYGYTFGSGTRLTVV.

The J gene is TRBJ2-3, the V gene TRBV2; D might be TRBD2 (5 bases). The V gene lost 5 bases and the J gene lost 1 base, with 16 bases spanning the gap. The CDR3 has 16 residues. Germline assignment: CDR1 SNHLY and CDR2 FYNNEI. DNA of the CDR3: TGTGCCAGCAGTTCGGACTCACAAGGCGGCACAGATACGCAGTATTTT. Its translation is CASSSDSQGGTDTQYF.

In DNA form, the CDR3 reads TGTGCCAGCAGCTTAGATCGAAGGGACAGGGGTAGTGAGCAGTTCTTC. It is translated as CASSLDRRDRGSEQFF. V and J are TRBV11-2 and TRBJ2-1, with TRBD1 matching 10 bases. The J segment lost 9 bases and the V segment lost 0 bases, leaving 8 bases of the junction unmatched. Germline lookup yields CDR1 SGHAT and CDR2 FQNNGV. The CDR3 spans 16 residues.

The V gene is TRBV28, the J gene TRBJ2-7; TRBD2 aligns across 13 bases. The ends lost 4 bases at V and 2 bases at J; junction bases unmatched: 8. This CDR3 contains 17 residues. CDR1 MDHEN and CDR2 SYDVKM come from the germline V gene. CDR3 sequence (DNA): TGTGCCAGCAGTTCCCCCCGGACTAGCGGGAGCCCCTACGAGCAGTACTTC. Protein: CASSSPRTSGSPYEQYF.

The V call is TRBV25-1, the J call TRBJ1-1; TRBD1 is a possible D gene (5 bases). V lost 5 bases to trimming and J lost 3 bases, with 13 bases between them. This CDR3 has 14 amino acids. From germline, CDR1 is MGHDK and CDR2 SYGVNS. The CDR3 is CASSPSREYTEAFF. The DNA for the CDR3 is TGTGCCAGCAGTCCCAGCAGGGAATACACTGAAGCTTTCTTT.

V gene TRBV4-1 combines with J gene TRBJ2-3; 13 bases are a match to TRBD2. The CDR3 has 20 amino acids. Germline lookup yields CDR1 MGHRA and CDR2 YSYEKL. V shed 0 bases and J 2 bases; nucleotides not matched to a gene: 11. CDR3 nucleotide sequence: TGCGCCAGCAGCCAAGAAGGACTAGCGGGAGCCTCTGGGTACACAGATACGCAGTATTTT. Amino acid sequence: CASSQEGLAGASGYTDTQYF.

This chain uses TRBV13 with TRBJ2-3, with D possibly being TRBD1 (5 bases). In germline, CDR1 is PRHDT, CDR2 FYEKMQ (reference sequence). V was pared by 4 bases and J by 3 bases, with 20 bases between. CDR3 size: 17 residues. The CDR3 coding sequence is TGTGCCAGCAGCTCTGCGGCAGGGCTTGAAGTAACAGATACGCAGTATTTT. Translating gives CASSSAAGLEVTDTQYF.

CDR3 sequence: CAWSGQSNQPQHF. CDR3 sequence (DNA): TGTGCCTGGTCCGGACAAAGCAATCAGCCCCAGCATTTT. This chain connects TRBV30 to TRBJ1-5; tentative D call: TRBD1 (5 bases). The CDR3 has 13 amino acids. The V gene lost 5 bases and the J gene lost 1 base, with 9 bases spanning the gap. Per the germline V gene, CDR1 is GTSNPN and CDR2 is SVGIG (reference sequence).

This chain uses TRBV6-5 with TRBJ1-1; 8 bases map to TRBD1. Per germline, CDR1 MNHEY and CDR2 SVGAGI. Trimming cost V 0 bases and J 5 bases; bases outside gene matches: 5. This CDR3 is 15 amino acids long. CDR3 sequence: CASSYSTRGQTEAFF. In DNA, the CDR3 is TGTGCCAGCAGTTACTCGACCAGGGGGCAGACTGAAGCTTTCTTT.

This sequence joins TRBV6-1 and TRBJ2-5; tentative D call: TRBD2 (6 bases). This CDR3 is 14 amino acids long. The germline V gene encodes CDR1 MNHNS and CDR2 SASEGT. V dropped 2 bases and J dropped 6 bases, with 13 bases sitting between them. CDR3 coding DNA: TGTGCCAGCAGTGAAAGTGAGGGAGGTCAGACCCAGTACTTC. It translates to CASSESEGGQTQYF.

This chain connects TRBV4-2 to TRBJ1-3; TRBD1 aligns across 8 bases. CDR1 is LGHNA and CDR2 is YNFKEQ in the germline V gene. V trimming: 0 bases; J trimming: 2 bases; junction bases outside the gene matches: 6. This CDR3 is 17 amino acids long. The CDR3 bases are TGTGCCAGCAGCCAAGAAGGCGACAGGGGACCTGGAAACACCATATATTTT. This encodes CASSQEGDRGPGNTIYF.

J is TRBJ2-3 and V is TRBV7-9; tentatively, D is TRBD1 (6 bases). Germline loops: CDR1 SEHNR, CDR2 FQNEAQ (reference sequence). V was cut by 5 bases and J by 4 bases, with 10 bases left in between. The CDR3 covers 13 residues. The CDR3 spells CASSPTGSDTQYF. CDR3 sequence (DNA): TGTGCCAGCAGCCCGACAGGATCAGATACGCAGTATTTT.

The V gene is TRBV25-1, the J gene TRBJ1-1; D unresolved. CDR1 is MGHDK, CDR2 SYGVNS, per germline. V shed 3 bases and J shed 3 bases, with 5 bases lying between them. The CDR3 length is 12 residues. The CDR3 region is CASSDRDTEAFF. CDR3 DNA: TGTGCCAGCAGTGATCGGGACACTGAAGCTTTCTTT.

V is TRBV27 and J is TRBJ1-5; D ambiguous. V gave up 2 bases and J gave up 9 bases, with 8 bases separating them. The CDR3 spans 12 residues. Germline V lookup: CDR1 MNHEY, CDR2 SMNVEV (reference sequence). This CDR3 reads CASSLPGWPQHF. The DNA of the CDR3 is TGTGCCAGCAGTTTACCCGGGTGGCCCCAGCATTTT.

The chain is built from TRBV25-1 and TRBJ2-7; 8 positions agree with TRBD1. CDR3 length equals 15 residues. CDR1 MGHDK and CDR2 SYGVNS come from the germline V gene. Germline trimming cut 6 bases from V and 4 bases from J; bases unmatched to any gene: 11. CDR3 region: CASSLEAGGGYEQYF. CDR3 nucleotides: TGTGCCAGCAGCCTCGAGGCAGGGGGCGGTTACGAGCAGTACTTC.

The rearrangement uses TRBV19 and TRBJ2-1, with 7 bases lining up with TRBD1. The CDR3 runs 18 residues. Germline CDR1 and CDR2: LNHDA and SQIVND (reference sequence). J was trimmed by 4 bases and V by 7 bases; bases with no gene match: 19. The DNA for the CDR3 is TGTGCCAGTAATTCTGGGGCTGGCCTCGGACAGGCGTACAATGAGCAGTTCTTC. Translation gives CASNSGAGLGQAYNEQFF. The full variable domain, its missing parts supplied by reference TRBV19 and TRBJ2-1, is DGGITQSPKYLFRKEGQNVTLSCEQNLNHDAMYWYRQDPGQGLRLIYYSQIVNDFQKGDIAEGYSVSREKKESFPLTVTSAQKNPTAFYLCASNSGAGLGQAYNEQFFGPGTRLTVL.

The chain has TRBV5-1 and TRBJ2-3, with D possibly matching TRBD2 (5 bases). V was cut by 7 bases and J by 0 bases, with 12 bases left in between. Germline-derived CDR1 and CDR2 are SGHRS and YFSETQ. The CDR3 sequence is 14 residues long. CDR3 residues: CASFSGVSTDTQYF. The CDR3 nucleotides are TGCGCCAGCTTCAGCGGCGTGAGCACAGATACGCAGTATTTT.

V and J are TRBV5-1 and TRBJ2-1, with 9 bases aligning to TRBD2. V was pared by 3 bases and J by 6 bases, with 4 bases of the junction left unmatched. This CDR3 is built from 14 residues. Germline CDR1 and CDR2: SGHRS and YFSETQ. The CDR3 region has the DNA TGCGCCAGCAGCTCCGGGACTAGCTTCAATGAGCAGTTCTTC. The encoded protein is CASSSGTSFNEQFF.

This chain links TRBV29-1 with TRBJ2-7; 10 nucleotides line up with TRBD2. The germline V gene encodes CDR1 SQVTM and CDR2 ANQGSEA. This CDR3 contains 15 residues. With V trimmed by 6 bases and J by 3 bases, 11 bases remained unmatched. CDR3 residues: CSVIPSGRVYYEQYF. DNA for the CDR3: TGCAGCGTGATTCCAAGCGGGAGGGTTTACTACGAGCAGTACTTC.

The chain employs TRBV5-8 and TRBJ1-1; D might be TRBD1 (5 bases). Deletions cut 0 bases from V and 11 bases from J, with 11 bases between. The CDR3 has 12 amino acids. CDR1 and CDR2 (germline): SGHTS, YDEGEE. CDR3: CASSLDGGWAFF. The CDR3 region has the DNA TGTGCCAGCAGCTTGGACGGGGGGTGGGCTTTCTTT.